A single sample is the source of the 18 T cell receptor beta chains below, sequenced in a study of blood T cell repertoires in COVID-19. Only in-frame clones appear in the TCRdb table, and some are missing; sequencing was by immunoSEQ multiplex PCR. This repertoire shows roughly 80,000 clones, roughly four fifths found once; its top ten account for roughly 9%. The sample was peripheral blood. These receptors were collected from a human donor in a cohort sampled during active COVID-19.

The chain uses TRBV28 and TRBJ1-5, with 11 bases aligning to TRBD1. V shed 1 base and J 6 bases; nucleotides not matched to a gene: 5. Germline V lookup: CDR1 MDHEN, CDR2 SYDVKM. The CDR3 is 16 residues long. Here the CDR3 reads CASSLLDRGLGQPQHF. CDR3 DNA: TGTGCCAGCAGTTTATTGGACAGGGGGCTAGGTCAGCCCCAGCATTTT.

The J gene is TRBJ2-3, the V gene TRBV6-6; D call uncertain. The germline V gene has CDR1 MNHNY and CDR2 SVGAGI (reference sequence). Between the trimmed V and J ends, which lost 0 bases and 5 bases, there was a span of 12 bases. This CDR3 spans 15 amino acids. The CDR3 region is CASSYSASGGDTQYF. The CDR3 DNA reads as TGTGCCAGCAGTTACTCGGCTAGTGGTGGAGATACGCAGTATTTT.

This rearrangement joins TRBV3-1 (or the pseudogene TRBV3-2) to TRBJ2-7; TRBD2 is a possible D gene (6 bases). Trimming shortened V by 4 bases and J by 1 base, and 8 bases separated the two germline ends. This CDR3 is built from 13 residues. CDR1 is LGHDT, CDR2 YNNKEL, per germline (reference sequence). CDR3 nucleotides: TGTGCCAGCAGCCGACGGGGGTCCTACGAGCAGTACTTC. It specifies CASSRRGSYEQYF.

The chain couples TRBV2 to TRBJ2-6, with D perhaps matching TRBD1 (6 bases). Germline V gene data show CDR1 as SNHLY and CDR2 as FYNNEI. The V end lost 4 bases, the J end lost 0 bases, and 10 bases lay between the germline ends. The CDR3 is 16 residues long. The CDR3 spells CASSGGRSSGANVLTF. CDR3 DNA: TGTGCCAGCAGTGGGGGGCGCAGCTCTGGGGCCAACGTCCTGACTTTC.

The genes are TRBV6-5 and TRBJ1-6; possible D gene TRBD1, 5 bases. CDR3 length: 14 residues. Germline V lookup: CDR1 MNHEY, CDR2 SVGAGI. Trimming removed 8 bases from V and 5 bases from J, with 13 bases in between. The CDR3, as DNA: TGTGCCAGCGGGAACAGGAACAATAATTCACCCCTCCACTTT. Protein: CASGNRNNNSPLHF.

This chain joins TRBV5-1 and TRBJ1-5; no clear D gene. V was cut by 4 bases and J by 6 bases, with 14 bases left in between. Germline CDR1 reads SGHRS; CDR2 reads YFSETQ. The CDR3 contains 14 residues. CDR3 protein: CASSQNPGSQPQHF. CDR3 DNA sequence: TGCGCCAGCAGCCAAAATCCCGGGTCTCAGCCCCAGCATTTT.

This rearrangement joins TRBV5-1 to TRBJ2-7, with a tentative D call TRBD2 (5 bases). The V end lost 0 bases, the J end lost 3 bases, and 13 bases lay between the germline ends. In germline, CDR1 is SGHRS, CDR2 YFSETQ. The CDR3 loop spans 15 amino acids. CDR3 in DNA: TGCGCCAGCAGCTTGGGGAGCGGTAGTAGCTACGAGCAGTACTTC. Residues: CASSLGSGSSYEQYF.

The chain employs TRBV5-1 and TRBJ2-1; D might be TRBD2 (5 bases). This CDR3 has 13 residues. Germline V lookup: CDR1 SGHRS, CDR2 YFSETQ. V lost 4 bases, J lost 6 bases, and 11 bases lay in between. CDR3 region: CASSLARGNEQFF. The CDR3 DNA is TGCGCCAGCAGCCTGGCTCGGGGCAATGAGCAGTTCTTC.

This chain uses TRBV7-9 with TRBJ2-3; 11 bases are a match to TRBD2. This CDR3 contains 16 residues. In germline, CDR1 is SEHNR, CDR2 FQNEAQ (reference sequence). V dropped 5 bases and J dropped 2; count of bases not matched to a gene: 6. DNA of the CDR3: TGTGCCAGCAGCGGCCTAGCGGGGGGCTCCACAGATACGCAGTATTTT. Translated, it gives CASSGLAGGSTDTQYF. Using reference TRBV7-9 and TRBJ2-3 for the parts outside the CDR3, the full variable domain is DTGVSQNPRHKITKRGQNVTFRCDPISEHNRLYWYRQTLGQGPEFLTYFQNEAQLEKSRLLSDRFSAERPKGSFSTLEIQRTEQGDSAMYLCASSGLAGGSTDTQYFGPGTRLTVL.

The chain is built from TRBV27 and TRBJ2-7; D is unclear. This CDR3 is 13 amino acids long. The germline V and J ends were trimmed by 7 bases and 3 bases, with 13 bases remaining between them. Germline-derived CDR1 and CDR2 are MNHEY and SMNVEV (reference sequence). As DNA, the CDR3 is TGTGCCAGCAAGGAGCTAGAAGACTACGAGCAGTACTTC. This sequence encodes CASKELEDYEQYF.

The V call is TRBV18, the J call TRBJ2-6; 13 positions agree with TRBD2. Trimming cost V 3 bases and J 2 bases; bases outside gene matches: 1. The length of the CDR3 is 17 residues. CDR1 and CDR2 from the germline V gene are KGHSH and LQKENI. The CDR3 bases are TGTGCCAGCTCACCCGGGACTAGCGGGACTGGGGCCAACGTCCTGACTTTC. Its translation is CASSPGTSGTGANVLTF.

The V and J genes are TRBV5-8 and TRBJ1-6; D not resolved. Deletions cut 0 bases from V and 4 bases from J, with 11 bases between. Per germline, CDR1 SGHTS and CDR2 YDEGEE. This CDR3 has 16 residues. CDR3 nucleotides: TGTGCCAGCAGCTTGGAAATCGGGGTTTATAATTCACCCCTCCACTTT. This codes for CASSLEIGVYNSPLHF.

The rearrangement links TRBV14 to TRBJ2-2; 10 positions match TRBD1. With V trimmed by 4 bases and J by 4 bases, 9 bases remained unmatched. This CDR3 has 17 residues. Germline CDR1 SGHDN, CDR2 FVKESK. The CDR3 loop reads CASSPETGGAGTGELFF. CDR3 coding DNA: TGTGCCAGCAGCCCTGAGACAGGGGGCGCGGGCACCGGGGAGCTGTTTTTT.

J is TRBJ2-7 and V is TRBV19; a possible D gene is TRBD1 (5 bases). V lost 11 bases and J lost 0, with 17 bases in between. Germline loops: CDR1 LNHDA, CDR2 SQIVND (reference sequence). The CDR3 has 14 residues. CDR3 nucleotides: TGTGCCGCATCCCCTAGGACATTCTCCTACGAGCAGTACTTC. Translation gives CAASPRTFSYEQYF. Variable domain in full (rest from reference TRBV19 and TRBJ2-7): DGGITQSPKYLFRKEGQNVTLSCEQNLNHDAMYWYRQDPGQGLRLIYYSQIVNDFQKGDIAEGYSVSREKKESFPLTVTSAQKNPTAFYLCAASPRTFSYEQYFGPGTRLTVT.

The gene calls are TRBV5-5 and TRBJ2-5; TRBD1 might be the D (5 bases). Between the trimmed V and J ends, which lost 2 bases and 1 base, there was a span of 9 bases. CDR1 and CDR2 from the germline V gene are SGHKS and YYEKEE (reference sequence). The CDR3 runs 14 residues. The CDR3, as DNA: TGTGCCAGCAGCTTTTCAGGGCGCCAAGAGACCCAGTACTTC. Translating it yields CASSFSGRQETQYF.

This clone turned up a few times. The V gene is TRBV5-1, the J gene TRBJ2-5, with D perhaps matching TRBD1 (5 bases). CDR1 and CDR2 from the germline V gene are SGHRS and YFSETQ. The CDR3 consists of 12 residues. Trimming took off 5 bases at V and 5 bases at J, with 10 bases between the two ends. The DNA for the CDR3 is TGCGCCAGCAGAGACCCAGGGGAGACCCAGTACTTC. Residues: CASRDPGETQYF. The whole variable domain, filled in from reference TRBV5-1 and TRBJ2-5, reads KAGVTQTPRYLIKTRGQQVTLSCSPISGHRSVSWYQQTPGQGLQFLFEYFSETQRNKGNFPGRFSGRQFSNSRSEMNVSTLELGDSALYLCASRDPGETQYFGPGTRLLVL.

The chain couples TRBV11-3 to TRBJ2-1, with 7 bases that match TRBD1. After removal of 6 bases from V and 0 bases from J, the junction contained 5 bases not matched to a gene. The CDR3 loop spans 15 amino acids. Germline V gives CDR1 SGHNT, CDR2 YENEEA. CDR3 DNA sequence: TGTGCCAGCAGGAAGAGGACAGGCTCCTACAATGAGCAGTTCTTC. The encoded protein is CASRKRTGSYNEQFF.

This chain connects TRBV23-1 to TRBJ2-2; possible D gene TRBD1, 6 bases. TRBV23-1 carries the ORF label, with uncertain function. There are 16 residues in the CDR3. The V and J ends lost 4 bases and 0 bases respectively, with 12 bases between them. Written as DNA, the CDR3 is TGCGCCAGCAGTCCCCCGGGACACACGAACACCGGGGAGCTGTTTTTT. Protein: CASSPPGHTNTGELFF.